This T cell receptor (beta chain) was captured in a study of molecular identifiers for immune sequencing clone quantification. Study overall: The replicate experiment used RNA from roughly 18,000 or 92,000 naive CD8 cells. This RNA was split into five aliquots, and four of them were sequenced.

Each CDR3 protein is one row after TCRdb ran MiXCR on the PCR reads. This sample has around 100,000 distinct CDR3 sequences, with approximately 40% found just once. With regard to this clonotype: Its specificity is unknown.

A CD8+CD4-CCR7+CD45RA+ gate was used to sort naive CD8 T cells. Study-wide findings and caveats: Clonotypes surpassing 20 RNA copies contained over 99% of effector molecules, versus under 1% in naive cells.

V trimming: 0 bases; J trimming: 2 bases; junction bases outside the gene matches: 0. The CDR3 has 14 amino acids. CDR1 and CDR2 (germline): MDHEN, SYDVKM. This chain uses TRBV28 with TRBJ2-7; 8 bases are shared with TRBD1. This receptor was obtained from a human donor in good health. Some libraries in this study had Jurkat cell RNA spiked in. The source material was naive CD8+ T cells from blood, with Jurkat cell RNA spiked in. Subset reported: FACS-sorted CD8+CD4-CCR7+CD45RA+ naive T cells. CDR3: CASSLWTGAYEQYF. The CDR3 DNA reads TGTGCCAGCAGTTTATGGACAGGGGCCTACGAGCAGTACTTC.